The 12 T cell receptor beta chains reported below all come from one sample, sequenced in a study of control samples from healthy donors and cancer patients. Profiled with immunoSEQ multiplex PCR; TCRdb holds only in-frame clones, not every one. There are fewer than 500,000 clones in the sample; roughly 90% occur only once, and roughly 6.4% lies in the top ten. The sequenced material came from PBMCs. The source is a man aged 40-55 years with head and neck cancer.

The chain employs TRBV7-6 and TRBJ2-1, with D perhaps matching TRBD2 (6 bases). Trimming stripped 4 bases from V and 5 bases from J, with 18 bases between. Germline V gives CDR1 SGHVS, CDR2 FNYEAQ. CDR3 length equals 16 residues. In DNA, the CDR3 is TGTGCCAGCAGCTCAGGCCCCGGGACTCCAAACAATGAGCAGTTCTTC. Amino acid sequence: CASSSGPGTPNNEQFF.

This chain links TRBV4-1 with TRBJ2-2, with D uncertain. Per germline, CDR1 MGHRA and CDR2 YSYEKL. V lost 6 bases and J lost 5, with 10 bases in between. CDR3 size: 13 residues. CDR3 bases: TGCGCCAGCAGTTCCCAGGAAACCGGGGAGCTGTTTTTT. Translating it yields CASSSQETGELFF.

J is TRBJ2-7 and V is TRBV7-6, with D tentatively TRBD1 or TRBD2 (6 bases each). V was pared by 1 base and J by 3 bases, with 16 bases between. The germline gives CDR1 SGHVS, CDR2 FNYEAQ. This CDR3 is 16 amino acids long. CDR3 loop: CASSLDGGPGVYEQYF. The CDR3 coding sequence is TGTGCCAGCAGCTTAGACGGGGGTCCAGGGGTCTACGAGCAGTACTTC.

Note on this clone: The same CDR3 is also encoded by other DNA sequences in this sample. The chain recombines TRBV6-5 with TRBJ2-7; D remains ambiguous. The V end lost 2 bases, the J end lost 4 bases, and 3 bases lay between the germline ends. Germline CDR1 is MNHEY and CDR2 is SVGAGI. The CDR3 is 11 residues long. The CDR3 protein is CASSYLYEQYF. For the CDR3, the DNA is TGTGCCAGCAGTTACCTGTACGAGCAGTACTTC.

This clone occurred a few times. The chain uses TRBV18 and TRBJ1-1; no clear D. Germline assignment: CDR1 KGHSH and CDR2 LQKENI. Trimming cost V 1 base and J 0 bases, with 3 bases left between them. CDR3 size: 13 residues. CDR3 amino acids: CASSPQVNTEAFF. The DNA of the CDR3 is TGTGCCAGCTCACCACAGGTGAACACTGAAGCTTTCTTT.

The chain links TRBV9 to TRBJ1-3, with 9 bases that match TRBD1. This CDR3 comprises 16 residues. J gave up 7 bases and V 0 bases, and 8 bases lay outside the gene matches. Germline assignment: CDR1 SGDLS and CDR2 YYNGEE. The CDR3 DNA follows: TGTGCCAGCAGCGTAGCCCTGACAGGGGGGTCCAACACCATATATTTT. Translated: CASSVALTGGSNTIYF.

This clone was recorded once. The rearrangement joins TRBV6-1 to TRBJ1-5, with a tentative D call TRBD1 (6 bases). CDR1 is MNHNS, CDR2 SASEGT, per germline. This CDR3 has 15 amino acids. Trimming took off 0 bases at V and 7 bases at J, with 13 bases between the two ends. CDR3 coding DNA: TGTGCCAGCAGTGAAGCTGGGGGGGCAGGGCAGCCCCAGCATTTT. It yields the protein CASSEAGGAGQPQHF.

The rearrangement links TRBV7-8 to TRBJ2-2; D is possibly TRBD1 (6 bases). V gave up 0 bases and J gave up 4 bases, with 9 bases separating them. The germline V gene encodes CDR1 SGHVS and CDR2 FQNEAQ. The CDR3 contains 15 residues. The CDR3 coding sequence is TGTGCCAGCAGCTTAGCTGGGGGCCTCACCGGGGAGCTGTTTTTT. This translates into CASSLAGGLTGELFF.

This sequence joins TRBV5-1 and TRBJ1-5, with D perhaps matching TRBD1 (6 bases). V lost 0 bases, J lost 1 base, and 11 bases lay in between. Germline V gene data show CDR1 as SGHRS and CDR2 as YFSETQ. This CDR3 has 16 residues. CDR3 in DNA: TGCGCCAGCAGCTTGGACGGGGGCTCGAGCAATCAGCCCCAGCATTTT. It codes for CASSLDGGSSNQPQHF.

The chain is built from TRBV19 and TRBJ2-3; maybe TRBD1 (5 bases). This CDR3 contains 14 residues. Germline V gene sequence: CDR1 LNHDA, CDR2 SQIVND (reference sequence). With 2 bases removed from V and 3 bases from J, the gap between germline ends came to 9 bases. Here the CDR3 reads CASSINQGTDTQYF. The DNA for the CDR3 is TGTGCCAGTAGTATAAATCAGGGTACAGATACGCAGTATTTT.

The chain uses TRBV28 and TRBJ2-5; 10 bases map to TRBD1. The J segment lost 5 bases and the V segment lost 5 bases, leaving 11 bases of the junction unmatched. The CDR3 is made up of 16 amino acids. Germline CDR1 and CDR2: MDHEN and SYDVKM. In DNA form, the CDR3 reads TGTGCCAGCAGTCCCGGGACAGGGGTTACCGGTGAGACCCAGTACTTC. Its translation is CASSPGTGVTGETQYF.

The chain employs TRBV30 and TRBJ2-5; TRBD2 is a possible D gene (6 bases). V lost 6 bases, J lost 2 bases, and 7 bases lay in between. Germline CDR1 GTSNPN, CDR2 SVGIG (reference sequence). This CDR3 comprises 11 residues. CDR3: CACGGQETQYF. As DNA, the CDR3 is TGTGCCTGCGGAGGGCAAGAGACCCAGTACTTC.